The present T cell receptor beta chain was sequenced within a study of T cells in tuberculosis (dated by TCRdb to 2016 to 2018). Background on the whole study: To characterize T cells specific for the mycobacterial lipid antigen glucose monomycolate (GMM), the study used CD1B tetramers together with high-throughput TCR immunosequencing. IGRA-negative adolescents, IGRA-positive adolescents with latent tuberculosis and adults with active tuberculosis, some 11 per group, were compared in a South African clinical cohort. Overall results and qualifications from the work: Using GEM motif frequencies, a classifier achieved approximately 72% accuracy, whereas a classifier built on the diverse GMM-specific repertoire got to 87% accuracy (AUROC 0.90). Clinical samples were selected based on which cryopreserved specimens were available, and the active tuberculosis cases were adults whereas the controls were adolescents. Smaller mean NN-distances to GMM-specific TCRs were observed in active tuberculosis TCR-alpha repertoires than in IGRA-negative controls, suggesting clonal expansion of GMM-specific TCRs. The smaller NN-distances were partly driven by shorter CDR3-alpha lengths in active tuberculosis patients, and the difference for TCR-beta did not reach statistical significance.

CDR1 LGHNA and CDR2 YNFKEQ are derived from the germline V gene. The junction carries 10 bases between V and J, which are trimmed by 5 bases and 2 bases respectively. The cysteine opens and the phenylalanine closes a CDR3 of 14 amino acids. The entry retains the CDR3 DNA only, 42 bases that are in frame from base 1. The immunoSEQ multiplex PCR assay was used to generate TCR libraries, with TCR-beta and/or TCR-alpha/delta assays applied to each sample. The Illumina high-throughput platform was used to sequence the amplified TCR libraries. The original pipeline was this. Clustering and dimensionality reduction were performed using pairwise TCRdist distances among GMM-specific receptors from ex vivo sorted or in vitro expanded T cells. The score assigned to each clinical repertoire was mean NN-distance, meaning the average TCRdist to the nearest 10% of tetramer-positive reference sequences. GEM TCR motif frequency was computed as the fraction of unique TCRs matching known GEM sequences by V/J usage and CDR3 length. Linear discriminant analysis with leave-one-out cross-validation, implemented in scikit-learn, was used to classify active tuberculosis. As stored in TCRdb, this immuneACCESS dataset retains in-frame rearrangements with V and J assigned. A fraction of the clones does not appear; measured against another copy, unresolved V genes explain less than half of the discrepancy, and the remainder lacks a known reason. For V, J and clone size, that table is used; D and trimming come from the DNA. In this sample the table shows tens of thousands of clones, about 93% of which occur a single time. Roughly 7% of the sample lies in the top ten.

Turning to this clone: No antigen is known for it. It has no much larger one-base neighbor in the sample; base qualities were not kept.

At study entry, a tuberculin skin test and the QuantiFERON-TB GOLD In-Tube IGRA were used to screen adolescents for latent tuberculosis infection. Immunosequencing was performed on unsorted cryopreserved PBMC, with 75,000 to 100,000 T cells per clinical donor covered on average. Eleven high schools in the Worcester region of the Western Cape, South Africa, served as enrollment sites for adolescents aged 12 to 18 years. Around ten M. tuberculosis-infected adolescents and some ten uninfected adolescents, matched for age and sex, were selected. PBMC from adolescents were isolated by density centrifugation from freshly drawn heparinized blood and were then cryopreserved.

The sequencing input was PBMCs. The sequence was obtained from a donor between 10 and 35 years old with latent tuberculosis or without tuberculosis infection. The chain is encoded by TRBV4-2 joined to TRBJ1-3; the D gene lacks a confident call. CDR3 reads: CASSSVGTGNTIYF. In nucleotides, the sequence is TGTGCCAGCAGCTCGGTGGGCACTGGAAACACCATATATTTT.